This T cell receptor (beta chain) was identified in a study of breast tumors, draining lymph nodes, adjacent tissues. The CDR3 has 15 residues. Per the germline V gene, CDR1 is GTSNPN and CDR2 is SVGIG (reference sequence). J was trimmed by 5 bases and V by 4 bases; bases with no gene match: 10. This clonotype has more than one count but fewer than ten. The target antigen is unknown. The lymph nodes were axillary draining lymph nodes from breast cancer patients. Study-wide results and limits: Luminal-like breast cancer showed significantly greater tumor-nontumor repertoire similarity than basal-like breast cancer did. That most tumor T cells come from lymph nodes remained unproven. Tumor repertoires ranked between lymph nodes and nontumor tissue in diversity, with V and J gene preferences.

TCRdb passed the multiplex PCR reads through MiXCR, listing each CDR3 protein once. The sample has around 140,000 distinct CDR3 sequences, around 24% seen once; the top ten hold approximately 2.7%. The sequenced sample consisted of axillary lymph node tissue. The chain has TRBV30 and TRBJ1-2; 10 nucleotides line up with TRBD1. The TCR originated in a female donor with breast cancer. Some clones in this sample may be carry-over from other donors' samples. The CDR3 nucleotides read TGTGCCTGGAACCCCGCGGACAGGGGGTTTTATGGCTACACCTTC. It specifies CAWNPADRGFYGYTF.